This T cell receptor beta chain was captured by sequencing in a study of shared clonotypes between healthy human individuals. Repertoires were generated with immunoSEQ multiplex PCR, while TCRdb's copy carries only in-frame clones and drops some. The sample lists about 2.4 million clones; 80% to 95% were seen once. Points on this clone: The junction and the germline gene differ at one end; a read error may be behind it. Distinct nucleotide sequences in the sample also encode this CDR3.

The CDR3 contains 11 residues. CDR1 DFQATT and CDR2 SNEGSKA come from the germline V gene (reference sequence). This sequence originates from a man aged 18 to 30 in good health. Some clones in this sample may be carry-over from other donors' samples. The V gene is TRBV20-1, the J gene TRBJ1-2, with D unresolved. Sample: naive CD4+ T cells from PBMCs. This sample's subset: CD45RA+ positively selected. The CDR3 loop is CSARANYGYTF. CDR3 DNA sequence: TGCAGTGCGAGAGCTAACTATGGCTACACCTTC.